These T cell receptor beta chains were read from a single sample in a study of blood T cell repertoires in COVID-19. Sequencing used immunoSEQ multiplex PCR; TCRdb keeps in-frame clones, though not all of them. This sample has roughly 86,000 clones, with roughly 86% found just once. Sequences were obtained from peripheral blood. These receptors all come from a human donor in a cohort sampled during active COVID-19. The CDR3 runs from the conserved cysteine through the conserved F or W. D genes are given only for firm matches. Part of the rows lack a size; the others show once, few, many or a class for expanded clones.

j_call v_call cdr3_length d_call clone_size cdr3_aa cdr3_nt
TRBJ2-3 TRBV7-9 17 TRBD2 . CASSSLAGGPRTDTQYF TGTGCCAGCAGCTCACTAGCGGGGGGGCCACGCACAGATACGCAGTATTTT
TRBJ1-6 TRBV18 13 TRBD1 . CASSPDRGLLLHF TGTGCCAGCTCTCCGGACAGGGGGCTACTCCTCCACTTT
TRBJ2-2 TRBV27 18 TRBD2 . CASRAGTSFFSGAGELFF TGTGCCAGCAGGGCCGGGACTAGCTTTTTTTCAGGGGCCGGGGAGCTGTTTTTT
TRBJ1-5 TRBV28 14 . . CASSIGGLNQPQHF TGTGCCAGCAGTATCGGGGGACTCAATCAGCCCCAGCATTTT
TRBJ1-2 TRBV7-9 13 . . CASRQGTDYGYTF TGTGCCAGCAGACAGGGAACGGACTATGGCTACACCTTC
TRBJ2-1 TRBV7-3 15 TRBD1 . CASSTGQGVYNEQFF TGTGCCAGCAGTACGGGACAGGGAGTTTACAATGAGCAGTTCTTC
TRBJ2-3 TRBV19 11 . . CASKFGNTQYF TGTGCCAGTAAATTCGGGAATACGCAGTATTTT
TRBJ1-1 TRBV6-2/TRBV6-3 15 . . CASSHQGTLKIEAFF TGTGCCAGCAGCCACCAGGGCACTTTGAAGATAGAAGCTTTCTTT
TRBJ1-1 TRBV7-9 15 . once CASSQRASLDTEAFF TGTGCCAGCAGCCAAAGAGCCTCGCTGGACACTGAAGCTTTCTTT
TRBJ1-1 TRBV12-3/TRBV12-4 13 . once CASSLRGNTEAFF TGTGCCAGCAGTTTAAGGGGAAACACTGAAGCTTTCTTT
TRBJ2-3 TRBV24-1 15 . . CATSDKRQTTDTQYF TGTGCCACCAGTGATAAGAGACAGACCACAGATACGCAGTATTTT
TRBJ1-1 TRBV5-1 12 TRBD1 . CASSLGQGEAFF TGCGCCAGCAGCCTAGGACAGGGGGAAGCTTTCTTT
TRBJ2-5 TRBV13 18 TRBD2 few CASSPRRGSGGAKETQYF TGTGCCAGCAGCCCCCGCCGGGGGAGCGGGGGGGCGAAGGAGACCCAGTACTTC
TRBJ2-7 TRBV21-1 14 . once CASSSGQGDYEQYF TGTGCCAGCAGCAGCGGACAGGGGGACTACGAGCAGTACTTC
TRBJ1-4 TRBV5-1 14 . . CASSYSSTNEKLFF TGCGCCAGCAGTTACAGCTCAACTAATGAAAAACTGTTTTTT
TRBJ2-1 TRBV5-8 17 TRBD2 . CASSFLYGTSSYNEQFF TGTGCCAGCAGCTTTCTTTATGGGACTAGCTCCTACAATGAGCAGTTCTTC
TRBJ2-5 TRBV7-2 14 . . CASSLVPGGETQYF TGTGCCAGCAGCTTAGTCCCGGGCGGGGAGACCCAGTACTTC
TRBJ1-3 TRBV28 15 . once CASSIGQASGNTIYF TGTGCCAGCAGTATCGGACAAGCCTCTGGAAACACCATATATTTT
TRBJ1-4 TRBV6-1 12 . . CASSDQNEKLFF TGTGCCAGCAGTGATCAGAATGAAAAACTGTTTTTT
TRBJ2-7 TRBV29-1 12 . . CSIRQSSGEQYF TGCAGCATCCGACAGAGCTCTGGCGAGCAGTACTTC
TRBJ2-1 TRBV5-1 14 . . CASSLGQGLNEQFF TGCGCCAGCAGCTTGGGCCAGGGTTTGAACGAGCAGTTCTTC
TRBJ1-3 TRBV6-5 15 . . CASTPGFAGGNTIYF TGTGCCAGCACCCCGGGATTCGCGGGGGGAAACACCATATATTTT
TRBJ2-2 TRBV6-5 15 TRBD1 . CASKPGTANTGELFF TGTGCCAGCAAACCCGGGACAGCGAACACCGGGGAGCTGTTTTTT
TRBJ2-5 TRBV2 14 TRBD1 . CASSEDRTQETQYF TGTGCCAGCAGTGAGGACAGGACTCAAGAGACCCAGTACTTC
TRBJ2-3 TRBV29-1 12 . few CSVGSPGDTQYF TGCAGCGTTGGTTCCCCGGGAGATACGCAGTATTTT
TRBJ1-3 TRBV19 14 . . CASNRGGIGNTIYF TGTGCCAGTAACCGCGGGGGGATCGGAAACACCATATATTTT
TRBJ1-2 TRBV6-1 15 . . CASSERPPGGYGYTF TGTGCCAGCAGTGAAAGGCCGCCGGGAGGCTATGGCTACACCTTC
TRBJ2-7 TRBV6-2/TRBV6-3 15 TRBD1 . CASSYPGQQFYEQYF TGTGCCAGCAGTTACCCGGGACAGCAATTCTACGAGCAGTACTTC
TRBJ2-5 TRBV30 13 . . CAWSGGGAGTQYF TGTGCCTGGAGTGGTGGGGGGGCTGGGACCCAGTACTTC
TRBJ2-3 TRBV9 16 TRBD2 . CASSPEGTSVRDTQYF TGTGCCAGCAGCCCAGAGGGGACTAGCGTGAGAGATACGCAGTATTTT
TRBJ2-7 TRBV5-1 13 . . CASTRDTAYEQYF TGCGCCAGCACCCGGGACACAGCCTACGAGCAGTACTTC
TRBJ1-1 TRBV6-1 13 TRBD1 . CASIDRGNTEAFF TGTGCCAGCATCGACAGGGGGAACACTGAAGCTTTCTTT
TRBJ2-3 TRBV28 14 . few CASSIDSSTDTQYF TGTGCCAGCAGTATTGACAGTAGCACAGATACGCAGTATTTT
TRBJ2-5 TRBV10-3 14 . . CAISESGNGETQYF TGTGCCATCAGTGAATCGGGGAATGGAGAGACCCAGTACTTC
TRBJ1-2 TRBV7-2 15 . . CASSPPAGADYGYTF TGTGCCAGCAGCCCCCCGGCAGGGGCGGACTATGGCTACACCTTC
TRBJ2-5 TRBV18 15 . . CASSPPKSGAKTQYF TGTGCCAGCTCACCACCGAAGTCAGGGGCGAAGACCCAGTACTTC
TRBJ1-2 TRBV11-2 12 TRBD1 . CASSPGGYGYTF TGTGCCAGCAGCCCAGGGGGGTATGGCTACACCTTC